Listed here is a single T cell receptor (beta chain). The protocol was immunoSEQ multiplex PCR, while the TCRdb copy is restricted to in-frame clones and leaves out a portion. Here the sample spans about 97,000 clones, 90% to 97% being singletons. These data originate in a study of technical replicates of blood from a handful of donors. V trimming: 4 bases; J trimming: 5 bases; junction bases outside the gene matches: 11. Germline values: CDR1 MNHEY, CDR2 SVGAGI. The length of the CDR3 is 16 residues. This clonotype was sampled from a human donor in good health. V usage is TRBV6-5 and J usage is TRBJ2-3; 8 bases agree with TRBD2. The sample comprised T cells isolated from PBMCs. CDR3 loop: CASSSPTAGAGDTQYF. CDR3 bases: TGTGCCAGCAGTTCCCCTACAGCGGGAGCAGGAGATACGCAGTATTTT.